These T cell receptor beta chains were read from a single sample in a study of T-cell memory formation after mild COVID-19. TCRdb itself ran the 5' RACE reads through MiXCR, one entry per CDR3 protein. The repertoire has 250,000 to 300,000 distinct CDR3 sequences, about a sixth of them found once; the top ten carry roughly 22%. Sequencing input: PBMCs or a T cell subset sorted from them (not recorded which). These receptors all stem from a man aged 18 to 29 who had mild COVID-19 (a few samples of this study predate the infection). Cell type and time point are not known. Both conserved end residues are part of each CDR3. Each record gives: J gene, V gene, CDR3 protein.

J: TRBJ1-5
V: TRBV7-9
CDR3: CASSGGQGAGGNQPQHF

J: TRBJ2-3
V: TRBV5-1
CDR3: CASSKPEEADTQYF

J: TRBJ1-5
V: TRBV7-2
CDR3: CASSLSGRGSGQPQHF

J: TRBJ2-7
V: TRBV5-1
CDR3: CASSLRGLGALDEQYF

J: TRBJ1-3
V: TRBV4-3
CDR3: CASSLIGAFTGNTIYF

J: TRBJ2-5
V: TRBV7-2
CDR3: CASSPGGGQRETQYF

J: TRBJ1-1
V: TRBV3-1
CDR3: CASSQRGGTEAFF

J: TRBJ1-2
V: TRBV6-2/TRBV6-3
CDR3: CASSYIGGDNYGYTF

J: TRBJ2-3
V: TRBV5-1
CDR3: CASSSGTGQYF

J: TRBJ2-3
V: TRBV5-1
CDR3: CASSFRLAGSTDTQYF

J: TRBJ2-1
V: TRBV7-9
CDR3: CASSYGLAGGPEQFF

J: TRBJ2-5
V: TRBV2
CDR3: CASTGQGRETQYF

J: TRBJ2-2
V: TRBV4-2
CDR3: CASSQGTSRTGELFF

J: TRBJ1-1
V: TRBV11-2
CDR3: CASSRTGTGTEAFF

J: TRBJ2-5
V: TRBV5-1
CDR3: CASRKRPGTSGGLIAETQYF

J: TRBJ2-5
V: TRBV5-6
CDR3: CASGGRAQETQYF

J: TRBJ1-5
V: TRBV30
CDR3: CAWSVSGLGQPQHF

J: TRBJ2-7
V: TRBV18
CDR3: CASSPTSGGTYEQYF

J: TRBJ2-5
V: TRBV4-1
CDR3: CASSQDWGDETQYF

J: TRBJ2-2
V: TRBV9
CDR3: CASSGDPAGGLNTGELFF

J: TRBJ2-4
V: TRBV4-2
CDR3: CASSRGQGQYF

J: TRBJ2-5
V: TRBV5-1
CDR3: CASSLVVGEETQYF

J: TRBJ2-3
V: TRBV10-3
CDR3: CAISESEVVATDTQYF

J: TRBJ1-2
V: TRBV11-1
CDR3: CASSLTQGAYGYTF

J: TRBJ1-3
V: TRBV7-8
CDR3: CASRKIGPGNTIYF

J: TRBJ1-2
V: TRBV6-5
CDR3: CASRNLGSDGYTF

J: TRBJ2-4
V: TRBV14
CDR3: CASSQGAGLQYF

J: TRBJ2-5
V: TRBV5-1
CDR3: CASSQKERDETQYF

J: TRBJ2-4
V: TRBV7-3
CDR3: CASSSGGGRSELAKNIQYF

J: TRBJ2-7
V: TRBV9
CDR3: CASSPREGAVVEQYF

J: TRBJ2-2
V: TRBV2
CDR3: CASNQENTGELFF

J: TRBJ2-1
V: TRBV5-1
CDR3: CASSLELPNEQFF

J: TRBJ2-5
V: TRBV27
CDR3: CASSPSSRGRETQYF

J: TRBJ2-2
V: TRBV4-3
CDR3: CASSLFITGTGTSSGDTGELFF

J: TRBJ2-4
V: TRBV6-2/TRBV6-3
CDR3: CASSEGGENIQYF

J: TRBJ2-2
V: TRBV12-3/TRBV12-4
CDR3: CASSRDGSNTGELFF

J: TRBJ2-5
V: TRBV5-1
CDR3: CASSGPDREETQYF

J: TRBJ1-5
V: TRBV12-3/TRBV12-4
CDR3: CASSQGHGGNQPQHF

J: TRBJ1-5
V: TRBV28
CDR3: CASSRDRGRQPQHF

J: TRBJ1-2
V: TRBV12-3/TRBV12-4
CDR3: CASTPFRDYGYTF

J: TRBJ1-5
V: TRBV20-1
CDR3: CSARDRGAGQPQHF

J: TRBJ2-3
V: TRBV9
CDR3: CASSVDGGVLDTQYF